This T cell receptor (beta chain) is drawn from a study of blood T cell repertoires in COVID-19. On the study more broadly: Sites across the United States, Italy and Spain contributed samples from acute and convalescent COVID-19. In each case, the material was cDNA or gDNA derived from T cells, B-cell-depleted T cells, or PBMCs.

After removal of 6 bases from V and 5 bases from J, the junction contained 5 bases not matched to a gene. In germline, CDR1 is LGHNA, CDR2 YNFKEQ. The CDR3 contains 14 residues. Authors' methods: Estimation of nucleated cell counts was performed using reference gene primer amplification. TCRdb's table, derived via immunoSEQ multiplex PCR, lists solely in-frame clones and lacks some. The V and J calls and the clone size are those of that table, but D and trimming were determined from the DNA. The profile shows roughly 25,000 clones, more than 75% of them singletons. This chain joins TRBV4-2 and TRBJ1-4, with 8 bases identical to TRBD1. The TCR comes from a human donor with active COVID-19. The donor label of this sample is uncertain. Sequencing was carried out using peripheral blood. CDR3 in amino acids: CASRLGQGNEKLFF. CDR3 DNA: TGTGCCAGCAGACTAGGACAGGGAAATGAAAAACTGTTTTTT.